This record looks at one T cell receptor (beta chain) sequence and its context. V was trimmed by 2 bases and J by 5 bases, leaving 7 bases between them. The germline gives CDR1 SGHTA, CDR2 FQGNSA. This CDR3 contains 13 residues. The entry originates in a study of blood T cell repertoires in COVID-19. Assay: immunoSEQ multiplex PCR; the TCRdb copy retains only in-frame clones and omits some. The sample lists roughly 350,000 clones, about 85% occurring once. Material for sequencing was peripheral blood. This chain connects TRBV7-2 to TRBJ1-5, with D possibly TRBD1 on 6 matching bases. This receptor was identified in a young woman with acute or convalescent COVID-19. The CDR3 nucleotides read TGTGCCAGCAGCTTACCAGGGGATCAGCCCCAGCATTTT. It encodes CASSLPGDQPQHF.